Included here is one T cell receptor (beta chain) sequence, with context. This entry comes from a study of blood T cell repertoires in COVID-19. Whole-study context: From T cells, B-cell-depleted T cells, or PBMCs came the material, which was cDNA or gDNA.

TCRdb's copy holds only in-frame clones and misses some; the assay was immunoSEQ multiplex PCR. The sample yields roughly 500,000 clones, roughly 87% seen once. The sequenced sample consisted of peripheral blood. This TCR was recovered from a man between 18 and 35 years old with COVID-19, enrolled during active disease.

The CDR3 region has the DNA TGTGCCAGCAGCCCCCGTGGGGGGGAGACCCAGTACTTC. This translates into CASSPRGGETQYF. This chain connects TRBV11-3 to TRBJ2-5; weak D call: TRBD2 (6 bases). The CDR3 loop spans 13 amino acids. V was shortened by 5 bases and J by 5 bases, with 12 bases between the two germline ends. Germline CDR1 reads SGHNT; CDR2 reads YENEEA.